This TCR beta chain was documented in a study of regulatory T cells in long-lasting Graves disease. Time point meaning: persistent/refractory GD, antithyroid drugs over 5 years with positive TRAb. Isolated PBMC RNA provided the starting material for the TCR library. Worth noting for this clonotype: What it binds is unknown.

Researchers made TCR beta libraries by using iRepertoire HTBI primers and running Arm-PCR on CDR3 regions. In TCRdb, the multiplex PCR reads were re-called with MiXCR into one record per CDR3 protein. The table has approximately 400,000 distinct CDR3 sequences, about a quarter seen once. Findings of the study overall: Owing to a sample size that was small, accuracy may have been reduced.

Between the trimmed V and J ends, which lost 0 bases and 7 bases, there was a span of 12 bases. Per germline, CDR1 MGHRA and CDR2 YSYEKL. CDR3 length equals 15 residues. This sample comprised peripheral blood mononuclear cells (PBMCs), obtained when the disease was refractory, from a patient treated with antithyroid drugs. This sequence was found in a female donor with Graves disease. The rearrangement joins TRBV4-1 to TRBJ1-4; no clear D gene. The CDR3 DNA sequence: TGCGCCAGCAGCCAAGACGGACTGAGAGGTGAAAAACTGTTTTTT. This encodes CASSQDGLRGEKLFF.